This TCR beta chain was sequenced in a study of CD8 T cells in ankylosing spondylitis. TCRdb fed the 5' RACE reads into MiXCR, producing one record per CDR3 protein. The profile shows around 300,000 distinct CDR3 sequences, about 20% of them singletons. As for this clonotype: The antigen remains unidentified.

The germline CDR1 and CDR2 sequences are SQVTM and ANQGSEA. V dropped 2 bases and J dropped 6 bases, with 11 bases sitting between them. This CDR3 has 13 residues. Whole-study results and caveats: Disease-linked clones were CD8+ and relatively rare in peripheral blood. Reportedly, matched ankylosing spondylitis synovial fluid was significantly enriched for disease-linked clones. Ankylosing spondylitis blood appeared to carry a characteristic TCR beta motif of roughly eight highly homologous variants.

This TCR was recovered from a female donor with ankylosing spondylitis or in good health (not recorded which). This sequence joins TRBV29-1 and TRBJ2-1, with D perhaps TRBD2 (6 bases). The sequenced sample consisted of blood, either unsorted or a sorted T cell fraction (not recorded which). CDR3 amino acids: CSVERKEGNEQFF. CDR3 sequence (DNA): TGCAGCGTTGAAAGGAAGGAGGGCAATGAGCAGTTCTTC.